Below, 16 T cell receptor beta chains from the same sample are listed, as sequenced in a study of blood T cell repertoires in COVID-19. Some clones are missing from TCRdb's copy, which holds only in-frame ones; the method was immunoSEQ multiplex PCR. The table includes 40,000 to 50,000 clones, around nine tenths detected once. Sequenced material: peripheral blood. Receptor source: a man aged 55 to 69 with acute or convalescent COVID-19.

CDR3 protein: CATRGLAGAPGEQFF. The CDR3 DNA sequence: TGTGCCACCCGGGGACTAGCGGGGGCCCCGGGTGAGCAGTTCTTC. This chain uses TRBV2 with TRBJ2-1; TRBD2 matches at 14 bases. CDR1 is SNHLY and CDR2 is FYNNEI in the germline V gene. J lost 9 bases, V lost 10 bases, and 11 bases had no gene match. The CDR3 spans 15 residues.

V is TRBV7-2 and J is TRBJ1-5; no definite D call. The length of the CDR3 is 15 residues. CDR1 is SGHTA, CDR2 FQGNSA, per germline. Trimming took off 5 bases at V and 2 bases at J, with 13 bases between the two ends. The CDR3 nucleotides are TGTGCCAGCAGCCCGGGAAGGGTGGGCAATCAGCCCCAGCATTTT. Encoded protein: CASSPGRVGNQPQHF. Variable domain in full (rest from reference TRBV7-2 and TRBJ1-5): GAGVSQSPSNKVTEKGKDVELRCDPISGHTALYWYRQSLGQGLEFLIYFQGNSAPDKSGLPSDRFSAERTGGSVSTLTIQRTQQEDSAVYLCASSPGRVGNQPQHFGDGTRLSIL.

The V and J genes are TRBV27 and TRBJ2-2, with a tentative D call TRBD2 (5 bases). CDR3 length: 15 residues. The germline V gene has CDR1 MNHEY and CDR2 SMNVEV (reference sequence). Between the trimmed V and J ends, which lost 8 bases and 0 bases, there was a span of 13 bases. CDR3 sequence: CASGGRRTNTGELFF. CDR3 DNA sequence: TGTGCCAGCGGAGGACGAAGAACGAACACCGGGGAGCTGTTTTTT.

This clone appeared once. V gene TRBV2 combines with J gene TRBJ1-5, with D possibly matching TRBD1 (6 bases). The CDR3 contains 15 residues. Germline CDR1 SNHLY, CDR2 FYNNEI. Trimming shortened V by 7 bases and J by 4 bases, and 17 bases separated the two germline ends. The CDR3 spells CASTGEGGVNQPQHF. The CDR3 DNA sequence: TGTGCCAGCACGGGCGAGGGGGGGGTTAATCAGCCCCAGCATTTT.

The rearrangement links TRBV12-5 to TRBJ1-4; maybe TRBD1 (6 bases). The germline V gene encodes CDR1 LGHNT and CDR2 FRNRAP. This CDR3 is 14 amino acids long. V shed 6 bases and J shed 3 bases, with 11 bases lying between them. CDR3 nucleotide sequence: TGTGCTAGTGGACCAGGGGTGGCTAATGAAAAACTGTTTTTT. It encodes CASGPGVANEKLFF.

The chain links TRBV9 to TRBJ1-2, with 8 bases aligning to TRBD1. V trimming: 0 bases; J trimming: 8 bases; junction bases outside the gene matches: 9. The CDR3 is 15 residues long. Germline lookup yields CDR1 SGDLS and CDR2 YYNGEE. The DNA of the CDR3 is TGTGCCAGCAGCGTAGAAAGGACAGGGTCACTCGGCTACACCTTC. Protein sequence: CASSVERTGSLGYTF.

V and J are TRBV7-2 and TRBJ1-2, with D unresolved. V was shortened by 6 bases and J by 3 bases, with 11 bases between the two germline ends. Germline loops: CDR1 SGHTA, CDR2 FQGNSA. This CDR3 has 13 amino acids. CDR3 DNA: TGTGCCAGCAGACAAGGGAGTGACTATGGCTACACCTTC. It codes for CASRQGSDYGYTF.

The CDR3 DNA is TGTGCCAGCAGTCTCGACAGCCAGCCCCAGCATTTT. Protein sequence: CASSLDSQPQHF. J is TRBJ1-5 and V is TRBV12-3 or TRBV12-4; D is possibly TRBD1 (5 bases). This CDR3 region has 12 residues. Trimming cost V 5 bases and J 7 bases, with 9 bases left between them.

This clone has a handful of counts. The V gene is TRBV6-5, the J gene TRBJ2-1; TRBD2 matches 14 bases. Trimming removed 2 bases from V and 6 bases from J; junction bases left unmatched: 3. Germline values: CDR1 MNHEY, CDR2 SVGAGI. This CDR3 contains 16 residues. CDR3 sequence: CASSYPGTSGGNEQFF. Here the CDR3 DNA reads TGTGCCAGCAGTTACCCGGGGACTAGCGGGGGCAATGAGCAGTTCTTC.

The CDR3 loop reads CASSPQENTIYF. DNA of the CDR3: TGTGCCAGCTCACCGCAGGAAAACACCATATATTTT. The chain has TRBV18 and TRBJ1-3; unclear D gene. V was trimmed by 3 bases and J by 6 bases, leaving 6 bases between them. The CDR3 has 12 amino acids. In germline, CDR1 is KGHSH, CDR2 LQKENI.

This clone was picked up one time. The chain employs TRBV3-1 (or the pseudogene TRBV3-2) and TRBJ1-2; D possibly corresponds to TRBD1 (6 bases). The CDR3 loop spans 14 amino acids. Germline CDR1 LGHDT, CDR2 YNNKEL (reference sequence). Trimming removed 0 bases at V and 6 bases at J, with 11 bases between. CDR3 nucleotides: TGTGCCAGCAGCCAAGAAGGACAGCTCGATGGCTACACCTTC. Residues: CASSQEGQLDGYTF.

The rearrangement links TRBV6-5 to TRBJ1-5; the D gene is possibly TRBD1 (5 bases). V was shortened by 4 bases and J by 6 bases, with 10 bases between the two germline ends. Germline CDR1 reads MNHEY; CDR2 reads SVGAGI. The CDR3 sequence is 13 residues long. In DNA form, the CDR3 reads TGTGCCAGCAGTTGGGGGGTCGGTCAGCCCCAGCATTTT. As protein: CASSWGVGQPQHF.

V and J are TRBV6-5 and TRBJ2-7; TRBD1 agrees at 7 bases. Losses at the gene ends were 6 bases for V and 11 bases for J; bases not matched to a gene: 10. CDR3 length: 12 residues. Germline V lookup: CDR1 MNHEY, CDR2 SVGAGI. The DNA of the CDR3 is TGTGCCAGCAGACCCGGGACAGCTAAGGAGTACTTC. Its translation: CASRPGTAKEYF.

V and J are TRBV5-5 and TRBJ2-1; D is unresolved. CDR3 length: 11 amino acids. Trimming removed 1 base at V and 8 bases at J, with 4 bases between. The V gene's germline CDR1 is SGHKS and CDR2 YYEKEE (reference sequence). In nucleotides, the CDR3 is TGTGCCAGCAGCTTGTTCGATGAGCAGTTCTTC. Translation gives CASSLFDEQFF.

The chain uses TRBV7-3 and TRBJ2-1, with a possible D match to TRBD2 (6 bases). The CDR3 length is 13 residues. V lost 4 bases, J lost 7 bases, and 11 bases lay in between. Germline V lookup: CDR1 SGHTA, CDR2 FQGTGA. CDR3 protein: CASSSTSFNEQFF. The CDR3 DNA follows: TGTGCCAGCAGCTCGACTAGTTTTAATGAGCAGTTCTTC.

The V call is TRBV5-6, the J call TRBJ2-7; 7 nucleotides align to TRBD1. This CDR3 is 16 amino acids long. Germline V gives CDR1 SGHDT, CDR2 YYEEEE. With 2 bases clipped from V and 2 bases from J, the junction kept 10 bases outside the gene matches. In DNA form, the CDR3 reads TGTGCCAGCAGCTTCGCGTCGGGACAGCACACCTACGAGCAGTACTTC. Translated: CASSFASGQHTYEQYF. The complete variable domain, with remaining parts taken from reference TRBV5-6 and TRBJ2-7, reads DAGVTQSPTHLIKTRGQQVTLRCSPKSGHDTVSWYQQALGQGPQFIFQYYEEEERQRGNFPDRFSGHQFPNYSSELNVNALLLGDSALYLCASSFASGQHTYEQYFGPGTRLTVT.